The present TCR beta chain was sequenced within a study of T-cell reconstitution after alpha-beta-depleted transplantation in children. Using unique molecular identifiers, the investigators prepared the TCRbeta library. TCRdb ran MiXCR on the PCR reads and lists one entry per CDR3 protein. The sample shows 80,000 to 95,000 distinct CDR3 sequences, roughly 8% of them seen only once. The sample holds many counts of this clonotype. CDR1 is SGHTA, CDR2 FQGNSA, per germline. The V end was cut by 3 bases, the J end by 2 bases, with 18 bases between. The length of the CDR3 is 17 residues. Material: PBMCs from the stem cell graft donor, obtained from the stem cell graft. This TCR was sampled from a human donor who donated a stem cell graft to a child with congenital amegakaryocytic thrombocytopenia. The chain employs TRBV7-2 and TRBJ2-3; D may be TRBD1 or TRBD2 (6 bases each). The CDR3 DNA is TGTGCCAGCAGCTTTCGAACGGGATCGGGGGCCACAGATACGCAGTATTTT. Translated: CASSFRTGSGATDTQYF. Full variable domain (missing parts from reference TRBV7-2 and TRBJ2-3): GAGVSQSPSNKVTEKGKDVELRCDPISGHTALYWYRQSLGQGLEFLIYFQGNSAPDKSGLPSDRFSAERTGGSVSTLTIQRTQQEDSAVYLCASSFRTGSGATDTQYFGPGTRLTVL.